These T cell receptor beta chains were read from a single sample in a study of shared clonotypes between healthy human individuals. The table came from immunoSEQ multiplex PCR; TCRdb's copy has only in-frame clones and leaves some out. Among 2 million to 3 million clones, roughly 93% were seen once, and the ten largest hold about 0.38%. Sequenced sample: naive CD4+ T cells from PBMCs. The receptors come from a man aged 18 to 30 in good health. Some clones in this sample may be carry-over from other donors' samples. The CDR3 runs from the conserved cysteine through the conserved F or W. The order of the fields is clone size, J gene, V gene, D gene, CDR3 protein, CDR3 DNA. The D gene is left open where the match is weak. Only some rows state a clone size, as once, few, many or a class for expanded clones.

abundance: NA
j_gene: TRBJ1-1
v_gene: TRBV19
d_gene: TRBD1
CDR3aa: CASGRGGGRFTEAFF
CDR3nt: TGTGCCAGTGGACGCGGAGGGGGCAGGTTCACTGAAGCTTTCTTT

abundance: NA
j_gene: TRBJ2-2
v_gene: TRBV5-1
d_gene: NA
CDR3aa: CASSYATVPTGELFF
CDR3nt: TGCGCCAGCAGTTACGCGACAGTACCCACCGGGGAGCTGTTTTTT

abundance: NA
j_gene: TRBJ2-4
v_gene: TRBV6-1
d_gene: NA
CDR3aa: CASSGLGLAKNIQYF
CDR3nt: TGTGCCAGCAGTGGGTTAGGACTAGCCAAAAACATTCAGTACTTC

abundance: NA
j_gene: TRBJ2-5
v_gene: TRBV18
d_gene: NA
CDR3aa: CASSTNPQETQYF
CDR3nt: TGTGCCAGCTCAACGAACCCCCAAGAGACCCAGTACTTC

abundance: NA
j_gene: TRBJ2-1
v_gene: TRBV15
d_gene: NA
CDR3aa: CATSFGTRGYNEQFF
CDR3nt: TGTGCCACCAGCTTTGGGACACGGGGCTACAATGAGCAGTTCTTC

abundance: NA
j_gene: TRBJ2-5
v_gene: TRBV9
d_gene: NA
CDR3aa: CASSVGQSQETQYF
CDR3nt: TGTGCCAGCAGCGTAGGACAGAGCCAAGAGACCCAGTACTTC

abundance: NA
j_gene: TRBJ2-2
v_gene: TRBV19
d_gene: NA
CDR3aa: CASSRGHGNTGELFF
CDR3nt: TGTGCCAGTAGTCGGGGACACGGGAACACCGGGGAGCTGTTTTTT

abundance: NA
j_gene: TRBJ1-1
v_gene: TRBV15
d_gene: TRBD1
CDR3aa: CATSRGDRGFVEAFF
CDR3nt: TGTGCCACCAGCAGGGGGGACAGGGGGTTTGTCGAGGCTTTCTTT

abundance: NA
j_gene: TRBJ1-5
v_gene: TRBV28
d_gene: NA
CDR3aa: CASSPERGVRHQPQHF
CDR3nt: TGTGCCAGCAGCCCTGAGCGAGGTGTGAGGCATCAGCCCCAGCATTTT

abundance: NA
j_gene: TRBJ2-6
v_gene: TRBV25-1
d_gene: NA
CDR3aa: CASSESISGANVLTF
CDR3nt: TGTGCCAGCAGTGAAAGCATCTCTGGGGCCAACGTCCTGACTTTC

abundance: once
j_gene: TRBJ2-7
v_gene: TRBV5-1
d_gene: NA
CDR3aa: CASTLKESGGRDEQYF
CDR3nt: TGCGCCAGCACCTTAAAGGAGAGCGGAGGACGGGACGAGCAGTACTTC

abundance: NA
j_gene: TRBJ1-3
v_gene: TRBV25-1
d_gene: NA
CDR3aa: CASSEPGASGNTIYF
CDR3nt: TGTGCCAGCAGTGAACCCGGGGCTTCTGGAAACACCATATATTTT

abundance: NA
j_gene: TRBJ2-7
v_gene: TRBV6-5
d_gene: NA
CDR3aa: CASSYTGKQYF
CDR3nt: TGTGCCAGCAGTTACACAGGCAAACAGTACTTC

abundance: NA
j_gene: TRBJ1-6
v_gene: TRBV6-1
d_gene: NA
CDR3aa: CASSEALRGTLHF
CDR3nt: TGTGCCAGCAGTGAAGCGCTACGGGGGACCCTCCACTTT

abundance: NA
j_gene: TRBJ2-7
v_gene: TRBV5-5
d_gene: TRBD1
CDR3aa: CASSSRDRAYEQYF
CDR3nt: TGTGCCAGCAGCTCCCGGGACAGGGCTTACGAGCAGTACTTC

abundance: NA
j_gene: TRBJ1-2
v_gene: TRBV30
d_gene: TRBD1
CDR3aa: CAWSRGTGGDYGYTF
CDR3nt: TGTGCCTGGAGTAGGGGTACAGGGGGAGACTATGGCTACACCTTC

abundance: NA
j_gene: TRBJ2-1
v_gene: TRBV7-9
d_gene: NA
CDR3aa: CASSLDGAYNEQFF
CDR3nt: TGTGCCAGCAGCCTAGACGGGGCGTACAATGAGCAGTTCTTC

abundance: NA
j_gene: TRBJ2-4
v_gene: TRBV10-3
d_gene: NA
CDR3aa: CASRPASGKNIQYF
CDR3nt: TGTGCCAGTCGGCCGGCGAGCGGTAAAAACATTCAGTACTTC

abundance: NA
j_gene: TRBJ2-3
v_gene: TRBV5-1
d_gene: NA
CDR3aa: CASSMTDWRDTQYF
CDR3nt: TGCGCCAGCAGCATGACTGACTGGAGGGATACGCAGTATTTT

abundance: NA
j_gene: TRBJ1-4
v_gene: TRBV30
d_gene: NA
CDR3aa: CAWTGATLSGKLFF
CDR3nt: TGTGCCTGGACAGGGGCGACCCTTTCGGGGAAACTGTTTTTT

abundance: NA
j_gene: TRBJ1-5
v_gene: TRBV6-1
d_gene: TRBD1
CDR3aa: CASSSGQTGVGPQHF
CDR3nt: TGTGCCAGCAGTTCAGGTCAGACAGGGGTAGGGCCCCAGCATTTT

abundance: NA
j_gene: TRBJ2-1
v_gene: TRBV11-2
d_gene: NA
CDR3aa: CASSFSTFTSEQFF
CDR3nt: TGTGCCAGCAGCTTCTCTACTTTCACCTCCGAGCAGTTCTTC

abundance: NA
j_gene: TRBJ2-5
v_gene: TRBV6-5
d_gene: TRBD1
CDR3aa: CASSPRQGGLAQYF
CDR3nt: TGTGCCAGCAGTCCCAGACAGGGCGGTTTGGCCCAGTACTTC

abundance: NA
j_gene: TRBJ1-1
v_gene: TRBV4-1
d_gene: TRBD1
CDR3aa: CASSQEGRGYRNTEAFF
CDR3nt: TGCGCCAGCAGCCAAGAAGGCAGGGGGTATAGGAACACTGAAGCTTTCTTT

abundance: NA
j_gene: TRBJ2-7
v_gene: TRBV5-4
d_gene: NA
CDR3aa: CASKGSSYEQYF
CDR3nt: TGTGCCAGCAAAGGGAGCTCCTACGAGCAGTACTTC

abundance: NA
j_gene: TRBJ2-7
v_gene: TRBV6-6
d_gene: NA
CDR3aa: CASTDRLTYERQYF
CDR3nt: TGTGCCAGCACCGACAGACTTACCTACGAGCGGCAGTACTTC

abundance: NA
j_gene: TRBJ1-3
v_gene: TRBV5-1
d_gene: TRBD1
CDR3aa: CASRTGDGGNTIYF
CDR3nt: TGCGCCAGCAGGACAGGGGACGGTGGAAACACCATATATTTT

abundance: NA
j_gene: TRBJ2-3
v_gene: TRBV11-3
d_gene: NA
CDR3aa: CASSSQGRGTDTQYF
CDR3nt: TGTGCCAGCAGCTCACAGGGCCGAGGGACAGATACGCAGTATTTT

abundance: NA
j_gene: TRBJ1-1
v_gene: TRBV5-1
d_gene: NA
CDR3aa: CASQPRGAHTEAFF
CDR3nt: TGCGCCAGCCAACCCCGGGGGGCCCACACTGAAGCTTTCTTT

abundance: NA
j_gene: TRBJ1-5
v_gene: TRBV5-6
d_gene: NA
CDR3aa: CASSSSQGWGSNQPQHF
CDR3nt: TGTGCCAGCAGCTCGTCTCAGGGGTGGGGAAGCAATCAGCCCCAGCATTTT

abundance: NA
j_gene: TRBJ2-4
v_gene: TRBV28
d_gene: TRBD2
CDR3aa: CASLRQAGYHIQYF
CDR3nt: TGTGCCAGCCTACGCCAAGCGGGATATCACATTCAGTACTTC

abundance: NA
j_gene: TRBJ2-2
v_gene: TRBV5-4
d_gene: NA
CDR3aa: CASSLFQSTGELFF
CDR3nt: TGTGCCAGCAGCTTGTTTCAGAGCACCGGGGAGCTGTTTTTT

abundance: once
j_gene: TRBJ2-1
v_gene: TRBV11-3
d_gene: TRBD1
CDR3aa: CASSLRVGQGYNEQFF
CDR3nt: TGTGCCAGCAGCTTAAGGGTAGGACAGGGGTACAATGAGCAGTTCTTC

abundance: NA
j_gene: TRBJ1-5
v_gene: TRBV18
d_gene: TRBD1
CDR3aa: CASSRQGNGNQPQHF
CDR3nt: TGTGCCAGCTCACGACAGGGTAATGGCAATCAGCCCCAGCATTTT

abundance: NA
j_gene: TRBJ1-1
v_gene: TRBV25-1
d_gene: NA
CDR3aa: CASSESGTNTEAFF
CDR3nt: TGTGCCAGCAGTGAATCGGGGACGAACACTGAAGCTTTCTTT

abundance: NA
j_gene: TRBJ2-7
v_gene: TRBV11-2
d_gene: NA
CDR3aa: CASSLLRLGPGLPSEQYF
CDR3nt: TGTGCCAGCAGCTTATTGCGTTTGGGACCGGGACTCCCTTCCGAGCAGTACTTC

abundance: NA
j_gene: TRBJ2-3
v_gene: TRBV7-2
d_gene: TRBD2
CDR3aa: CASRRLAVNTDTQYF
CDR3nt: TGTGCCAGCCGCAGACTAGCGGTTAACACAGATACGCAGTATTTT

abundance: NA
j_gene: TRBJ2-5
v_gene: TRBV2
d_gene: NA
CDR3aa: CASSDQLFETQYF
CDR3nt: TGTGCCAGCAGTGATCAGCTTTTTGAGACCCAGTACTTC

abundance: NA
j_gene: TRBJ1-2
v_gene: TRBV5-1
d_gene: TRBD1
CDR3aa: CASSQGTGSVGYGYTF
CDR3nt: TGCGCCAGCAGCCAAGGGACAGGGAGTGTTGGGTATGGCTACACCTTC